This passage covers 9 T cell receptor beta chains from one sample sequenced in a study of blood T cell repertoires in COVID-19. TCRdb's table, derived via immunoSEQ multiplex PCR, lists solely in-frame clones and lacks some. The table includes more than 150,000 clones, approximately 80% detected once. Sequencing was performed on PBMCs or T cells enriched from blood (not recorded which). These TCRs come from a man in his forties or fifties who had recovered from COVID-19.

This clone has only one observation. The chain joins TRBV7-8 to TRBJ1-1; the D gene is possibly TRBD1 (5 bases). The CDR3 totals 13 residues. Germline assignment: CDR1 SGHVS and CDR2 FQNEAQ. Trimming pared 7 bases from V and 7 bases from J, leaving 16 bases between. CDR3 protein: CASNPWDSSEAFF. The CDR3 DNA is TGTGCCAGCAACCCGTGGGACTCTAGTGAAGCTTTCTTT.

The chain has TRBV19 and TRBJ2-2; 8 bases map to TRBD2. The CDR3 length is 16 residues. The germline gives CDR1 LNHDA, CDR2 SQIVND (reference sequence). J was trimmed by 4 bases and V by 7 bases; bases with no gene match: 11. The CDR3, as DNA: TGTGCCAGTACGGGGCGGGGGGCCTTAACCACCGGGGAGCTGTTTTTT. Translated: CASTGRGALTTGELFF. Filled out from reference TRBV19 and TRBJ2-2, the complete variable domain reads DGGITQSPKYLFRKEGQNVTLSCEQNLNHDAMYWYRQDPGQGLRLIYYSQIVNDFQKGDIAEGYSVSREKKESFPLTVTSAQKNPTAFYLCASTGRGALTTGELFFGEGSRLTVL.

V gene TRBV6-1 combines with J gene TRBJ2-6; 8 positions agree with TRBD1. V lost 4 bases, J lost 3 bases, and 14 bases stayed unmatched. Germline V gene data show CDR1 as MNHNS and CDR2 as SASEGT. The length of the CDR3 is 19 residues. This CDR3 is CASSGQGLGISSGANVLTF. CDR3 bases: TGTGCCAGCAGTGGACAGGGGCTAGGGATATCGAGTGGGGCCAACGTCCTGACTTTC.

The chain joins TRBV5-6 to TRBJ2-5, with 9 bases aligning to TRBD1. Germline-derived CDR1 and CDR2 are SGHDT and YYEEEE. V gave up 4 bases and J gave up 2 bases; unmatched junction bases: 18. The CDR3 runs to 19 residues. CDR3 sequence reads: CASSLITGGDPLAQETQYF. DNA of the CDR3: TGTGCCAGCAGCCTTATAACAGGGGGCGATCCTTTAGCGCAAGAGACCCAGTACTTC.

This chain links TRBV2 with TRBJ2-7, with TRBD1 matching 10 bases. The CDR3 has 12 amino acids. The germline V gene encodes CDR1 SNHLY and CDR2 FYNNEI. V dropped 8 bases and J dropped 4; count of bases not matched to a gene: 2. CDR3 sequence: CASGDRGYEQYF. CDR3 sequence (DNA): TGTGCCAGCGGGGACAGGGGATACGAGCAGTACTTC.

This sequence joins TRBV28 and TRBJ1-2; D gene unclear. The CDR3 contains 11 residues. V lost 6 bases and J lost 12, with 14 bases in between. CDR1 is MDHEN and CDR2 is SYDVKM in the germline V gene. CDR3 nucleotide sequence: TGTGCCAGCAGCCCCGGGAGAGGAAACACCTTC. The encoded protein is CASSPGRGNTF.

The chain couples TRBV24-1 to TRBJ2-2, with 8 bases lining up with TRBD2. The CDR3 consists of 14 residues. Germline-derived CDR1 and CDR2 are KGHDR and SFDVKD. The trim removed 4 bases at V and 7 bases at J, leaving 4 bases unmatched. This chain's CDR3 is CATSEVGGDGELFF. CDR3 coding DNA: TGTGCCACCAGTGAGGTCGGGGGGGACGGGGAGCTGTTTTTT.

The rearrangement uses TRBV2 and TRBJ2-1; 10 bases line up with TRBD2. This CDR3 region has 12 residues. Per the germline V gene, CDR1 is SNHLY and CDR2 is FYNNEI. V shed 3 bases and J 15 bases; nucleotides not matched to a gene: 5. The CDR3, as DNA: TGTGCCAGCAGTGATGAGCGGGGGGGCCGGTTCTTC. It codes for CASSDERGGRFF.

The chain has TRBV6-1 and TRBJ2-7; D may be TRBD1 (6 bases). Germline CDR1 and CDR2: MNHNS and SASEGT. The CDR3 loop spans 13 amino acids. Trimming took 1 base from V and 3 from J, leaving 7 bases between them. The CDR3 loop is CASSEETGYEQYF. Written as DNA, the CDR3 is TGTGCCAGCAGTGAAGAGACAGGCTACGAGCAGTACTTC.